This entry describes one T cell receptor beta chain. Its matching antigen is unknown. Assay used: immunoSEQ multiplex PCR; TCRdb lists only in-frame clones, some missing. The sample consists of tens of thousands of clones, 60% to 85% of them appearing once. These data originate in a study of a mutant IDH1 vaccine in newly diagnosed glioma. Findings and limits, study-wide: The study observed vaccine-induced immune responses in 93.3% of patients.

Time point noted: baseline, week 1 (first vaccination visit). Treatment meaning: pre-vaccination baseline after standard-of-care therapy. V was pared by 2 bases and J by 2 bases, with 4 bases of the junction left unmatched. The CDR3 is made up of 15 amino acids. From germline, CDR1 is LGHNA and CDR2 YNFKEQ. The chain joins TRBV4-2 to TRBJ2-7; 9 bases line up with TRBD2. The sequence was collected from a man aged 50 or older with glioma. Some clones in this sample may be carry-over from other donors' samples. The sequencing used peripheral blood mononuclear cells (PBMCs), collected from a glioma patient treated with radiotherapy, temozolomide or both. The CDR3 region is CASSQTLAGTYEQYF. CDR3 in DNA: TGTGCCAGCAGCCAAACCCTAGCGGGGACCTACGAGCAGTACTTC.